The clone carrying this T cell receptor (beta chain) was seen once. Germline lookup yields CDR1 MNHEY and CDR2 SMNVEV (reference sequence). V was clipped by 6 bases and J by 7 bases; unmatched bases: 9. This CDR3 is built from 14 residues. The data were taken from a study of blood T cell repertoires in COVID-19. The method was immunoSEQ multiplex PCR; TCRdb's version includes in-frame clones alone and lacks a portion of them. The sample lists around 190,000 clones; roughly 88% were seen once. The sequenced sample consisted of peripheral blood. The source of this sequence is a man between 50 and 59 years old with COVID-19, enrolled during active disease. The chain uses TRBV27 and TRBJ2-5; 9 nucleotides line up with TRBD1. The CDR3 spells CASRGQGPMGTQYF. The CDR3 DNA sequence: TGTGCCAGCAGGGGACAGGGCCCTATGGGGACCCAGTACTTC.